This entry lists 20 T cell receptor beta chains sequenced from one sample in a study of cytomegalovirus exposure and HLA in healthy donors. In the PCR, 60 Vbeta and 13 Jbeta primers were used. Sequencing used immunoSEQ multiplex PCR; TCRdb keeps in-frame clones, though not all of them. The repertoire has about 210,000 clones, around 84% of them found once; the top ten carry roughly 0.26%. Sequences were obtained from PBMCs. These receptor sequences come from a girl aged 2 to 10 in good health and CMV-seronegative.

This clone was counted between two and nine times. The chain carries TRBV6-5 and TRBJ2-7, with 8 bases lining up with TRBD1. This CDR3 has 14 amino acids. After removal of 2 bases from V and 2 bases from J, the junction contained 2 bases not matched to a gene. Germline CDR1 MNHEY, CDR2 SVGAGI. CDR3 sequence reads: CASSYAGQAYEQYF. The CDR3, as DNA: TGTGCCAGCAGTTACGCGGGACAGGCCTACGAGCAGTACTTC.

As DNA, the CDR3 is TGCGCCAGCAGCGGGCGGACAGGGGTGGGCACAGATACGCAGTATTTT. It translates to CASSGRTGVGTDTQYF. The chain has TRBV5-1 and TRBJ2-3; 9 bases line up with TRBD1. The CDR3 extends over 16 amino acids. Germline V gene sequence: CDR1 SGHRS, CDR2 YFSETQ. The V segment lost 4 bases and the J segment 1 base; nucleotides outside the gene matches: 7.

The V and J genes are TRBV6-5 and TRBJ1-1, with no clear D. There are 15 residues in the CDR3. V was pared by 0 bases and J by 1 base, with 9 bases between. Germline V gene sequence: CDR1 MNHEY, CDR2 SVGAGI. The CDR3 loop reads CASSYSRVSNTEAFF. Here the CDR3 DNA reads TGTGCCAGCAGTTACTCGAGAGTATCGAACACTGAAGCTTTCTTT.

This clone was detected only once. The rearrangement uses TRBV4-1 and TRBJ2-6, with 10 positions matching TRBD1. The CDR3 spans 19 residues. Trimming removed 2 bases from V and 0 bases from J; junction bases left unmatched: 7. The germline CDR1 and CDR2 sequences are MGHRA and YSYEKL. The CDR3 loop reads CASSQRQGATISGANVLTF. The CDR3 DNA reads TGCGCCAGCAGCCAAAGACAGGGGGCAACTATCTCTGGGGCCAACGTCCTGACTTTC.

The chain has TRBV18 and TRBJ1-2; D may be TRBD1 (6 bases). The CDR3 is 16 residues long. CDR1 KGHSH and CDR2 LQKENI come from the germline V gene. Trimming removed 4 bases from V and 2 bases from J, with 17 bases in between. The CDR3 DNA sequence: TGTGCCAGCTCACAAACCAGGGGATCGGGAAACTATGGCTACACCTTC. Protein sequence: CASSQTRGSGNYGYTF.

The chain uses TRBV19 and TRBJ2-2, with 7 bases that match TRBD1. Germline CDR1 reads LNHDA; CDR2 reads SQIVND (reference sequence). CDR3 length equals 14 residues. The trim removed 11 bases at V and 2 bases at J, leaving 8 bases unmatched. The DNA of the CDR3 is TGTGCCTCTAAGGGGACAGTTAACACCGGGGAGCTGTTTTTT. Amino acid sequence: CASKGTVNTGELFF.

The chain couples TRBV4-2 to TRBJ2-1, with TRBD2 identical over 14 bases. Germline values: CDR1 LGHNA, CDR2 YNFKEQ. V lost 5 bases to trimming and J lost 6 bases; unmatched junction nucleotides: 3. There are 15 residues in the CDR3. This CDR3 is CASSGGLAGGNEQFF. The CDR3 DNA reads as TGTGCCAGCAGCGGAGGACTAGCGGGAGGCAATGAGCAGTTCTTC.

V gene TRBV19 combines with J gene TRBJ1-1; unclear D gene. V dropped 7 bases and J dropped 1 base, with 7 bases sitting between them. CDR3 size: 12 residues. Germline lookup yields CDR1 LNHDA and CDR2 SQIVND (reference sequence). The CDR3 DNA is TGTGCCAGTACCGAGGGGAACACTGAAGCTTTCTTT. Protein: CASTEGNTEAFF.

In its sample, this clone was seen once. V gene TRBV15 combines with J gene TRBJ1-1, with no clear D. Trimming shortened V by 3 bases and J by 1 base, and 6 bases separated the two germline ends. Germline assignment: CDR1 LNHNV and CDR2 YYDKDF (reference sequence). The CDR3 is made up of 13 amino acids. The CDR3 loop reads CATSRAQNTEAFF. Here the CDR3 DNA reads TGTGCCACCAGCAGGGCACAGAACACTGAAGCTTTCTTT.

This chain connects TRBV5-1 to TRBJ2-2, with 7 bases matching TRBD2. Looked up from germline, CDR1 is SGHRS and CDR2 is YFSETQ. The CDR3 is 16 residues long. The J segment lost 7 bases and the V segment lost 0 bases, leaving 9 bases of the junction unmatched. In DNA form, the CDR3 reads TGCGCCAGCAGCTTGGATGGGGGAGGGCGGGACGGGGAGCTGTTTTTT. Amino acids: CASSLDGGGRDGELFF.

The genes are TRBV19 and TRBJ1-3; D is unclear. Germline CDR1 reads LNHDA; CDR2 reads SQIVND (reference sequence). This CDR3 is built from 14 residues. Trimming removed 7 bases from V and 2 bases from J, with 12 bases in between. CDR3 coding DNA: TGTGCCAGTACTTCCGGGGAGGCTGGAAACACCATATATTTT. It is translated as CASTSGEAGNTIYF.

The CDR3 spells CASSLWDRASGPLHF. CDR3 DNA sequence: TGTGCCAGCAGTTTATGGGACAGGGCCTCAGGACCCCTCCACTTT. The chain uses TRBV27 and TRBJ1-6; 9 nucleotides match TRBD1. Germline values: CDR1 MNHEY, CDR2 SMNVEV (reference sequence). The V and J ends lost 1 base and 12 bases, in that order; junction bases with no gene match: 7. CDR3 length: 15 residues.

The chain carries TRBV5-4 and TRBJ1-4; a weak D match, TRBD1 (5 bases). The V and J ends lost 5 bases and 7 bases respectively, with 15 bases between them. The CDR3 runs to 14 residues. The germline V gene encodes CDR1 SGHNT and CDR2 YYREEE (reference sequence). CDR3 sequence reads: CASRTTVTAEKLFF. CDR3 sequence (DNA): TGTGCCAGCAGGACGACAGTAACGGCTGAAAAACTGTTTTTT.

The chain employs TRBV25-1 and TRBJ2-3, with a tentative D call TRBD1 (5 bases). V lost 3 bases and J 3 bases, leaving 7 bases between the germline ends. The CDR3 spans 13 residues. The V gene's germline CDR1 is MGHDK and CDR2 SYGVNS. CDR3 nucleotide sequence: TGTGCCAGCAGTGAGCCAGGGACAGATACGCAGTATTTT. Translating it yields CASSEPGTDTQYF. The variable domain in full, with the rest retrieved from reference TRBV25-1 and TRBJ2-3, is EADIYQTPRYLVIGTGKKITLECSQTMGHDKMYWYQQDPGMELHLIHYSYGVNSTEKGDLSSESTVSRIRTEHFPLTLESARPSHTSQYLCASSEPGTDTQYFGPGTRLTVL.

The count of this clone is one. The chain recombines TRBV5-1 with TRBJ2-3, with 8 bases matching TRBD2. Germline values: CDR1 SGHRS, CDR2 YFSETQ. CDR3 length equals 15 residues. V shed 5 bases and J 4 bases; nucleotides not matched to a gene: 9. CDR3 nucleotide sequence: TGCGCCAGCAGTTGGGGACTAGAGGGGGCAGATACGCAGTATTTT. Protein: CASSWGLEGADTQYF. Together with reference TRBV5-1 and TRBJ2-3, the CDR3 gives the full variable domain: KAGVTQTPRYLIKTRGQQVTLSCSPISGHRSVSWYQQTPGQGLQFLFEYFSETQRNKGNFPGRFSGRQFSNSRSEMNVSTLELGDSALYLCASSWGLEGADTQYFGPGTRLTVL.

The chain couples TRBV6-5 to TRBJ1-5; TRBD1 aligns across 9 bases. CDR1 and CDR2 from the germline V gene are MNHEY and SVGAGI. CDR3 length: 15 residues. V was pared by 5 bases and J by 2 bases, with 4 bases of the junction left unmatched. The CDR3 DNA sequence: TGTGCCAGCAGTACGGACAGGGGAGGCAATCAGCCCCAGCATTTT. This gives the protein CASSTDRGGNQPQHF.

The chain has TRBV5-6 and TRBJ1-5, with TRBD1 as a possible D gene (6 bases). Germline V CDR1 and CDR2: SGHDT, YYEEEE. V was trimmed by 0 bases and J by 7 bases, leaving 17 bases between them. The CDR3 is made up of 16 amino acids. The CDR3 spells CASSLGSSPRGQPQHF. CDR3 nucleotide sequence: TGTGCCAGCAGCTTGGGGTCGAGCCCGAGGGGGCAGCCCCAGCATTTT.

The rearrangement joins TRBV7-9 to TRBJ1-1; 9 bases fit TRBD1. In germline, CDR1 is SEHNR, CDR2 FQNEAQ (reference sequence). With V trimmed by 4 bases and J by 9 bases, 6 bases remained unmatched. The CDR3 has 13 residues. The CDR3, as DNA: TGTGCCAGCAGCTCGGGGACAGGGCCGCAAGCTTTCTTT. Protein: CASSSGTGPQAFF. The whole variable domain, filled in from reference TRBV7-9 and TRBJ1-1, reads DTGVSQNPRHKITKRGQNVTFRCDPISEHNRLYWYRQTLGQGPEFLTYFQNEAQLEKSRLLSDRFSAERPKGSFSTLEIQRTEQGDSAMYLCASSSGTGPQAFFGQGTRLTVV.

This clone was detected once. The rearrangement links TRBV7-9 to TRBJ1-5; D unclear. Trimming left V 0 bases short and J 5 bases short, with 8 bases between. CDR3 length equals 14 residues. Per the germline V gene, CDR1 is SEHNR and CDR2 is FQNEAQ (reference sequence). The CDR3 nucleotides are TGTGCCAGCAGCTTAGCTAGCAGTGATCAGCCCCAGCATTTT. It translates to CASSLASSDQPQHF.

The V and J genes are TRBV7-2 and TRBJ2-5; 12 positions match TRBD2. Germline V lookup: CDR1 SGHTA, CDR2 FQGNSA. With V trimmed by 2 bases and J by 4 bases, 8 bases remained unmatched. The CDR3 extends over 17 amino acids. The CDR3 is CASSLHRLAGERETQYF. The CDR3 DNA reads TGTGCCAGCAGCTTACATAGACTAGCGGGAGAACGAGAGACCCAGTACTTC.